The 19 T cell receptor beta chains below all came from one sample that was sequenced in a study of blood T cell repertoires in COVID-19 (dated by TCRdb to the early 2020s). The library was prepared using the immunoSEQ multiplex PCR assay. The immuneACCESS repertoire file appears here via TCRdb, limited to in-frame rearrangements. These files lack a portion of the clones; in checked studies, under half of the deficit traces to unresolved V genes, and the cause of the others is not known. For this sample the table gives 35,000 to 45,000 clones, of which roughly 78% were detected only once. The biggest ten clones account for about 33% of the sample. What was sequenced was peripheral blood. The receptors originated from a man aged 55 to 70 with acute or convalescent COVID-19.

Worth noting for this clone: The same CDR3 arises from other DNA sequences in this sample as well. The rearrangement joins TRBV6-2 or TRBV6-3 to TRBJ1-2, with D maybe TRBD1 (6 bases). CDR3 size: 14 residues. Germline V gene lookup returns CDR1 MNHEY and CDR2 SVGEGT. V gave up 2 bases and J gave up 8 bases, with 15 bases separating them. The chain's CDR3 is CASSYGGRGSGYTF. The CDR3 nucleotides read TGTGCCAGCAGTTACGGGGGCAGAGGTAGCGGCTACACCTTC.

This chain links TRBV19 with TRBJ2-3, with 8 nucleotides matching TRBD2. Trimming took 6 bases from V and 0 from J; bases not matched to a gene: 5. The CDR3 is 15 residues long. Germline CDR1 and CDR2: LNHDA and SQIVND (reference sequence). Written as DNA, the CDR3 is TGTGCCAGTAGGAATAGCGGGGCTAGCACAGATACGCAGTATTTT. Its translation is CASRNSGASTDTQYF. The complete variable domain, with remaining parts taken from reference TRBV19 and TRBJ2-3, reads DGGITQSPKYLFRKEGQNVTLSCEQNLNHDAMYWYRQDPGQGLRLIYYSQIVNDFQKGDIAEGYSVSREKKESFPLTVTSAQKNPTAFYLCASRNSGASTDTQYFGPGTRLTVL.

The chain combines TRBV27 with TRBJ2-3; tentative D call: TRBD1 (6 bases). V was cut by 5 bases and J by 2 bases, with 11 bases left in between. The germline V gene encodes CDR1 MNHEY and CDR2 SMNVEV (reference sequence). The CDR3 is 14 residues long. Here the CDR3 DNA reads TGTGCCAGCAGTGGACAGTATGACACAGATACGCAGTATTTT. Translated: CASSGQYDTDTQYF.

The genes are TRBV7-2 and TRBJ2-2, with 7 positions matching TRBD2. The germline gives CDR1 SGHTA, CDR2 FQGNSA. V lost 1 base and J lost 4; bases outside the gene matches: 0. The CDR3 contains 14 residues. The CDR3 loop is CASSLGGGTGELFF. The CDR3 DNA is TGTGCCAGCAGCTTAGGGGGGGGCACCGGGGAGCTGTTTTTT.

The chain carries TRBV5-1 and TRBJ1-5; D not resolved. CDR1 and CDR2 from the germline V gene are SGHRS and YFSETQ. CDR3 length: 13 residues. V lost 0 bases, J lost 5 bases, and 6 bases lay in between. The CDR3 reads CASSLDTDQPQHF. The CDR3 region has the DNA TGCGCCAGCAGCTTGGACACCGATCAGCCCCAGCATTTT.

This clone was seen once. This rearrangement joins TRBV14 to TRBJ2-7; 10 bases align to TRBD1. The germline V gene has CDR1 SGHDN and CDR2 FVKESK. The CDR3 sequence is 15 residues long. V trimming: 8 bases; J trimming: 6 bases; junction bases outside the gene matches: 13. The CDR3 here is CASHLRQGAQVEQYF. In nucleotides, the CDR3 is TGTGCCAGCCATCTTAGACAGGGGGCGCAGGTCGAGCAGTACTTC.

Here the CDR3 DNA reads TGTGCCAGCAGTTACTCCCGGACAGACAAATCGCCCCAGCATTTT. It encodes CASSYSRTDKSPQHF. The J gene is TRBJ1-5, the V gene TRBV6-2 or TRBV6-3; TRBD1 might be the D (6 bases). CDR1 is MNHEY and CDR2 is SVGEGT in the germline V gene. The V end lost 0 bases, the J end lost 9 bases, and 15 bases lay between the germline ends. The CDR3 loop spans 15 amino acids.

CDR3 residues: CASSSRDRVGGYTF. The DNA for the CDR3 is TGTGCCAGCAGCTCCCGGGACAGGGTGGGGGGCTACACCTTC. This sequence joins TRBV5-4 and TRBJ1-2, with 9 bases lining up with TRBD1. The CDR3 loop spans 14 amino acids. J gave up 8 bases and V 3 bases, and 8 bases lay outside the gene matches. The germline V gene encodes CDR1 SGHNT and CDR2 YYREEE (reference sequence).

The J gene is TRBJ2-5, the V gene TRBV29-1; 8 bases match TRBD1. The CDR3 length is 15 residues. Germline CDR1 and CDR2: SQVTM and ANQGSEA. Germline trimming cut 5 bases from V and 4 bases from J; bases unmatched to any gene: 12. CDR3 residues: CSVILYRGNRETQYF. The CDR3 DNA follows: TGCAGCGTTATACTCTACAGGGGGAATCGAGAGACCCAGTACTTC.

The rearrangement links TRBV7-2 to TRBJ1-6, with 9 bases aligning to TRBD1. Germline loops: CDR1 SGHTA, CDR2 FQGNSA. With 5 bases clipped from V and 9 bases from J, the junction kept 5 bases outside the gene matches. This CDR3 is 14 amino acids long. The CDR3: CASSATGGFSPLHF. In DNA, the CDR3 is TGTGCCAGCAGCGCAACAGGGGGCTTTTCACCCCTCCACTTT.

The V gene is TRBV7-6, the J gene TRBJ2-1; 8 bases map to TRBD2. The CDR3 has 16 amino acids. J gave up 7 bases and V 1 base, and 9 bases lay outside the gene matches. Germline V gene sequence: CDR1 SGHVS, CDR2 FNYEAQ. The CDR3 nucleotides are TGTGCCAGCAGCTTAGTTACAGGCGGCGGGAGGAATGAGCAGTTCTTC. Its protein is CASSLVTGGGRNEQFF.

The CDR3 DNA reads TGTGCCAGCAGACCTCCGGGACTAGCGGGAGTGTACGAGCAGTACTTC. It is translated as CASRPPGLAGVYEQYF. The chain joins TRBV6-2 or TRBV6-3 to TRBJ2-7; TRBD2 agrees at 14 bases. V shed 6 bases and J 4 bases; nucleotides not matched to a gene: 8. Germline lookup yields CDR1 MNHEY and CDR2 SVGEGT. The CDR3 totals 16 residues.

The chain joins TRBV7-2 to TRBJ2-2, with D unclear. V was trimmed by 6 bases and J by 5 bases, leaving 7 bases between them. The CDR3 is 12 residues long. Germline CDR1 and CDR2: SGHTA and FQGNSA. The CDR3 DNA is TGTGCCAGCAGGTTCCTGACCGGGGAGCTGTTTTTT. This translates into CASRFLTGELFF.

The rearrangement joins TRBV2 to TRBJ1-2; a weak D match, TRBD1 (5 bases). Trimming left V 8 bases short and J 6 bases short, with 16 bases between. The germline V gene has CDR1 SNHLY and CDR2 FYNNEI. CDR3 length: 13 amino acids. Written as DNA, the CDR3 is TGTGCCAGCCTTGGGGGGGACCCTAATGGCTACACCTTC. It is translated as CASLGGDPNGYTF.

V usage is TRBV19 and J usage is TRBJ2-5; 7 nucleotides agree with TRBD2. This CDR3 spans 15 amino acids. The ends lost 5 bases at V and 3 bases at J; junction bases unmatched: 9. The germline CDR1 and CDR2 sequences are LNHDA and SQIVND (reference sequence). Written as DNA, the CDR3 is TGTGCCAGTAGTGTGGGAGGGACGGCAAAAGAGACCCAGTACTTC. As protein: CASSVGGTAKETQYF.

This chain connects TRBV10-2 to TRBJ2-6, with a weak D call TRBD1 (5 bases). The CDR3 spans 15 residues. Per germline, CDR1 WSHSY and CDR2 SAAADI. V was pared by 7 bases and J by 0 bases, with 10 bases between. The CDR3 reads CASMDTNSGANVLTF. CDR3 coding DNA: TGCGCCAGCATGGACACAAACTCTGGGGCCAACGTCCTGACTTTC.

This sequence joins TRBV7-7 and TRBJ2-3; 11 bases are a match to TRBD2. Trimming at V came to 2 bases and at J to 3 bases, leaving 1 base not matched to a gene. The CDR3 runs to 15 residues. The V gene's germline CDR1 is SSHAT and CDR2 FNYEAQ (reference sequence). The CDR3 DNA sequence: TGTGCCAGCAGCTTAAGGACTAGCGGGACAGATACGCAGTATTTT. This gives the protein CASSLRTSGTDTQYF.

This clone was recorded only once. The chain has TRBV5-6 and TRBJ1-2, with D possibly TRBD1 on 6 matching bases. Trimming left V 4 bases short and J 8 bases short, with 15 bases between. CDR1 is SGHDT, CDR2 YYEEEE, per germline. The CDR3 is 13 residues long. This chain's CDR3 is CASSNGQLRGYTF. CDR3 DNA: TGTGCCAGCAGCAATGGACAGCTCCGGGGCTACACCTTC.

This clone was recorded a few times. V gene TRBV6-5 combines with J gene TRBJ2-7; a weak D match, TRBD2 (6 bases). CDR1 and CDR2 from the germline V gene are MNHEY and SVGAGI. Trimming left V 4 bases short and J 5 bases short, with 18 bases between. The CDR3 runs 15 residues. The CDR3 sequence is CASSSRTIVTNEQYF. As DNA, the CDR3 is TGTGCCAGCAGTTCTAGGACTATTGTAACTAACGAGCAGTACTTC.